This entry lists 30 T cell receptor beta chains sequenced from one sample in a study of blood T cell repertoires in COVID-19 (dated by TCRdb to between 2020 and 2021). Library prep was done by the immunoSEQ multiplex PCR assay. TCRdb took this table from immuneACCESS and kept in-frame rearrangements with V and J called. Such tables lack part of the clones; where checked against another copy, unresolved V genes explain under half of the gap, and the rest is unexplained. The sample includes 250,000 or so clones, with around 84% observed a single time. Clones ranked in the top ten supply over 1.5% of the sample. The sample consisted of peripheral blood. These receptors were taken from a middle-aged woman who had recovered from COVID-19.

This chain links TRBV6-5 with TRBJ1-5, with a possible D match to TRBD1 (5 bases). The CDR3 has 14 amino acids. V gave up 7 bases and J gave up 2 bases, with 12 bases separating them. The germline gives CDR1 MNHEY, CDR2 SVGAGI. CDR3 region: CASNRGGGNQPQHF. CDR3 DNA sequence: TGTGCCAGCAATCGCGGGGGTGGCAATCAGCCCCAGCATTTT.

A single count supports this clone. This chain links TRBV13 with TRBJ2-5, with 8 nucleotides matching TRBD2. Germline V gene data show CDR1 as PRHDT and CDR2 as FYEKMQ (reference sequence). The length of the CDR3 is 13 residues. J lost 4 bases, V lost 5 bases, and 3 bases had no gene match. CDR3 sequence (DNA): TGTGCCAGCAGCCCCGGGGGGGGAGAGACCCAGTACTTC. Translating it yields CASSPGGGETQYF.

This chain joins TRBV7-9 and TRBJ2-3; D gene ambiguous. The germline gives CDR1 SEHNR, CDR2 FQNEAQ (reference sequence). V lost 5 bases and J 4 bases, leaving 7 bases between the germline ends. The CDR3 is made up of 12 amino acids. The CDR3: CASSAISDTQYF. DNA of the CDR3: TGTGCCAGCAGCGCTATTTCAGATACGCAGTATTTT.

The chain carries TRBV3-1 (or the pseudogene TRBV3-2) and TRBJ2-5, with D possibly being TRBD1 (6 bases). Trimming cost V 1 base and J 5 bases, with 17 bases left between them. CDR1 LGHDT and CDR2 YNNKEL come from the germline V gene (reference sequence). The CDR3 has 16 residues. The CDR3 spells CASSQGGRGTYETQYF. Written as DNA, the CDR3 is TGTGCCAGCAGCCAAGGGGGAAGGGGGACGTATGAGACCCAGTACTTC.

This clone showed up just a few times. V gene TRBV28 combines with J gene TRBJ2-3; D possibly corresponds to TRBD2 (7 bases). The CDR3 loop spans 16 amino acids. The V end was cut by 5 bases, the J end by 4 bases, with 19 bases between. The V gene's germline CDR1 is MDHEN and CDR2 SYDVKM. As DNA, the CDR3 is TGTGCCAGCAGTCACAGTAGGGGGGGTTGGCCAGATACGCAGTATTTT. This codes for CASSHSRGGWPDTQYF.

The rearrangement joins TRBV9 to TRBJ2-3, with 8 bases that match TRBD2. The CDR3 sequence is 16 residues long. Germline CDR1 SGDLS, CDR2 YYNGEE. Trimming removed 0 bases from V and 6 bases from J; junction bases left unmatched: 9. In DNA form, the CDR3 reads TGTGCCAGCAGCGTAGCCAACGGGGGGGCCAGTGATACGCAGTATTTT. Translation gives CASSVANGGASDTQYF. Combining the CDR3 with reference TRBV9 and TRBJ2-3 gives the whole variable domain DSGVTQTPKHLITATGQRVTLRCSPRSGDLSVYWYQQSLDQGLQFLIQYYNGEERAKGNILERFSAQQFPDLHSELNLSSLELGDSALYFCASSVANGGASDTQYFGPGTRLTVL.

V gene TRBV9 combines with J gene TRBJ1-3; D unclear. V lost 4 bases to trimming and J lost 0 bases, with 8 bases between them. The CDR3 length is 14 residues. Germline V gene lookup returns CDR1 SGDLS and CDR2 YYNGEE. In DNA form, the CDR3 reads TGTGCCAGCAGCCCTGACAACTCTGGAAACACCATATATTTT. It is translated as CASSPDNSGNTIYF.

The chain is built from TRBV16 and TRBJ1-1; D call uncertain. CDR3 length: 13 amino acids. Trimming took 1 base from V and 5 from J, leaving 8 bases between them. Germline V gene data show CDR1 as KGHSY and CDR2 as FQNENV. CDR3: CASSQLILTEAFF. The DNA of the CDR3 is TGTGCCAGCAGCCAATTAATCTTGACTGAAGCTTTCTTT.

The V call is TRBV5-1, the J call TRBJ1-4; D unresolved. This CDR3 region has 18 residues. Germline V gene lookup returns CDR1 SGHRS and CDR2 YFSETQ. V was trimmed by 2 bases and J by 3 bases, leaving 20 bases between them. DNA of the CDR3: TGCGCCAGCAGCTTTTCGTGGACTCCAGACATCCCTAATGAAAAACTGTTTTTT. Residues: CASSFSWTPDIPNEKLFF. The full variable domain, rest sourced from reference TRBV5-1 and TRBJ1-4, is KAGVTQTPRYLIKTRGQQVTLSCSPISGHRSVSWYQQTPGQGLQFLFEYFSETQRNKGNFPGRFSGRQFSNSRSEMNVSTLELGDSALYLCASSFSWTPDIPNEKLFFGSGTQLSVL.

The chain carries TRBV29-1 and TRBJ2-3; D may be TRBD1 (6 bases). V was trimmed by 3 bases and J by 3 bases, leaving 7 bases between them. The CDR3 length is 12 residues. Per the germline V gene, CDR1 is SQVTM and CDR2 is ANQGSEA. CDR3 sequence: CSVDQGTDTQYF. In DNA form, the CDR3 reads TGCAGCGTTGATCAGGGGACAGATACGCAGTATTTT.

The rearrangement uses TRBV15 and TRBJ1-2, with D perhaps TRBD1 (5 bases). Germline CDR1 is LNHNV and CDR2 is YYDKDF (reference sequence). Trimming shortened V by 3 bases and J by 8 bases, and 19 bases separated the two germline ends. The CDR3 runs 15 residues. Written as DNA, the CDR3 is TGTGCCACCAGCAGGGGCAGGGCGACGGTAGGAGGCTACACCTTC. Translation gives CATSRGRATVGGYTF.

The chain couples TRBV5-4 to TRBJ1-5, with 10 bases matching TRBD1. This CDR3 comprises 15 residues. The germline CDR1 and CDR2 sequences are SGHNT and YYREEE (reference sequence). The junction had 2 bases not matched to a gene; V was cut back by 4 bases and J by 1 base. The chain's CDR3 is CASSMDRGSNQPQHF. The DNA of the CDR3 is TGTGCCAGCAGCATGGACAGGGGGAGCAATCAGCCCCAGCATTTT.

The rearrangement joins TRBV5-1 to TRBJ2-3; no reliable D call. V dropped 3 bases and J dropped 0 bases, with 8 bases sitting between them. CDR1 and CDR2 (germline): SGHRS, YFSETQ. CDR3 length: 14 residues. The CDR3: CASSSGPSTDTQYF. In DNA form, the CDR3 reads TGCGCCAGCAGCTCTGGCCCTAGCACAGATACGCAGTATTTT.

The CDR3: CASSFLAGGLYNEQFF. CDR3 sequence (DNA): TGTGCCAGCAGTTTTTTAGCGGGGGGACTTTATAACGAGCAGTTCTTC. The J gene is TRBJ2-1, the V gene TRBV6-5, with 10 bases that match TRBD2. Per germline, CDR1 MNHEY and CDR2 SVGAGI. CDR3 length: 16 amino acids. J gave up 10 bases and V 4 bases, and 13 bases lay outside the gene matches.

The chain uses TRBV12-3 or TRBV12-4 and TRBJ1-2; D is possibly TRBD1 (5 bases). The germline V and J ends were trimmed by 6 bases and 5 bases, with 13 bases remaining between them. The CDR3 contains 13 residues. The CDR3: CASRAGWGYGYTF. Here the CDR3 DNA reads TGTGCCAGCAGGGCGGGGTGGGGGTATGGCTACACCTTC.

The chain joins TRBV6-1 to TRBJ2-3, with 8 bases matching TRBD2. V lost 2 bases, J lost 6 bases, and 7 bases stayed unmatched. From germline, CDR1 is MNHNS and CDR2 SASEGT. CDR3 size: 15 residues. CDR3 bases: TGTGCCAGCAGTGAATCCCGGGGGGGTCCGGATACGCAGTATTTT. It yields the protein CASSESRGGPDTQYF.

This chain links TRBV4-1 with TRBJ2-1, with 13 bases lining up with TRBD2. CDR1 and CDR2 (germline): MGHRA, YSYEKL. CDR3 length: 16 amino acids. Trimming removed 2 bases from V and 5 bases from J; junction bases left unmatched: 3. The CDR3 nucleotides read TGCGCCAGCAGCCAAACCGGGACTAGCGGGAACAATGAGCAGTTCTTC. This codes for CASSQTGTSGNNEQFF.

CDR3 loop: CASSLPHRPYEQYF. The CDR3, as DNA: TGTGCCAGCAGTTTACCCCACAGGCCCTACGAGCAGTACTTC. The rearrangement uses TRBV28 and TRBJ2-7, with D perhaps matching TRBD1 (5 bases). The CDR3 extends over 14 amino acids. Germline values: CDR1 MDHEN, CDR2 SYDVKM. Trimming cost V 2 bases and J 2 bases, with 10 bases left between them. Together with reference TRBV28 and TRBJ2-7, the CDR3 gives the full variable domain: DVKVTQSSRYLVKRTGEKVFLECVQDMDHENMFWYRQDPGLGLRLIYFSYDVKMKEKGDIPEGYSVSREKKERFSLILESASTNQTSMYLCASSLPHRPYEQYFGPGTRLTVT.

The chain recombines TRBV28 with TRBJ2-1, with 9 bases lining up with TRBD2. Per the germline V gene, CDR1 is MDHEN and CDR2 is SYDVKM. The CDR3 is 19 residues long. Trimming at V came to 4 bases and at J to 2 bases, leaving 15 bases not matched to a gene. Here the CDR3 reads CASSSVSGGSHSTYNEQFF. CDR3 nucleotides: TGTGCCAGCAGTTCTGTCAGCGGGGGGAGCCATAGTACCTACAATGAGCAGTTCTTC.

This clone was picked up a small number of times. The chain is built from TRBV6-5 and TRBJ2-6; D unclear. The CDR3 has 14 residues. Between the trimmed V and J ends, which lost 7 bases and 0 bases, there was a span of 7 bases. Germline CDR1 and CDR2: MNHEY and SVGAGI. The CDR3 bases are TGTGCCAGCACTGTTGTCTCTGGGGCCAACGTCCTGACTTTC. Its translation is CASTVVSGANVLTF.

The chain links TRBV15 to TRBJ2-1; 9 bases map to TRBD2. The germline V gene has CDR1 LNHNV and CDR2 YYDKDF (reference sequence). The CDR3 totals 14 residues. Unmatched junction bases numbered 4, after V lost 3 bases and J lost 7 bases. CDR3 residues: CATSRVAGGNEQFF. The CDR3 DNA reads TGTGCCACCAGCAGGGTGGCGGGGGGGAATGAGCAGTTCTTC.

V is TRBV7-9 and J is TRBJ2-6; D may be TRBD2 (6 bases). Germline V gene sequence: CDR1 SEHNR, CDR2 FQNEAQ (reference sequence). The CDR3 loop spans 16 amino acids. The germline V and J ends were trimmed by 3 bases and 0 bases, with 9 bases remaining between them. The CDR3 region is CASSFLGSSGANVLTF. CDR3 in DNA: TGTGCCAGCAGCTTTCTCGGGAGCTCTGGGGCCAACGTCCTGACTTTC. Together with reference TRBV7-9 and TRBJ2-6, the CDR3 gives the full variable domain: DTGVSQNPRHKITKRGQNVTFRCDPISEHNRLYWYRQTLGQGPEFLTYFQNEAQLEKSRLLSDRFSAERPKGSFSTLEIQRTEQGDSAMYLCASSFLGSSGANVLTFGAGSRLTVL.

The rearrangement uses TRBV29-1 and TRBJ1-2; no clear D. The V end lost 7 bases, the J end lost 9 bases, and 18 bases lay between the germline ends. The germline gives CDR1 SQVTM, CDR2 ANQGSEA. CDR3 length: 12 residues. The CDR3 DNA reads TGCAGCGCTGGGTGGGGAGGTAGTAGCTACACCTTC. Encoded protein: CSAGWGGSSYTF.

V gene TRBV7-8 combines with J gene TRBJ2-1; 8 bases agree with TRBD2. With 5 bases clipped from V and 8 bases from J, the junction kept 8 bases outside the gene matches. Germline lookup yields CDR1 SGHVS and CDR2 FQNEAQ. The CDR3 is made up of 14 amino acids. CDR3 nucleotides: TGTGCCAGCAGCCCCGCGGCGGGAGGCGATGAGCAGTTCTTC. Translating it yields CASSPAAGGDEQFF.

V gene TRBV3-1 (or the pseudogene TRBV3-2) combines with J gene TRBJ2-7; 7 bases fit TRBD2. The CDR3 extends over 13 amino acids. The germline V gene has CDR1 LGHDT and CDR2 YNNKEL (reference sequence). J was trimmed by 1 base and V by 7 bases; bases with no gene match: 4. The CDR3 is CASTWTRSYEQYF. The CDR3 DNA reads TGTGCCAGCACCTGGACTAGATCCTACGAGCAGTACTTC.

This chain links TRBV20-1 with TRBJ2-6, with D maybe TRBD1 (5 bases). This CDR3 is built from 19 residues. Trimming left V 3 bases short and J 1 base short, with 22 bases between. Germline V CDR1 and CDR2: DFQATT, SNEGSKA (reference sequence). The CDR3, as DNA: TGCAGTGCTAGTGGGGCAACGCACTCCCTCCGGTCTGGGGCCAACGTCCTGACTTTC. Its translation is CSASGATHSLRSGANVLTF.

The count of this clone is one. This chain uses TRBV2 with TRBJ1-5; 8 bases are a match to TRBD1. Germline trimming cut 4 bases from V and 2 bases from J; bases unmatched to any gene: 7. Per the germline V gene, CDR1 is SNHLY and CDR2 is FYNNEI. This CDR3 comprises 16 residues. The CDR3 bases are TGTGCCAGCAGTGCCCAGGGGGCTTGGGGCAATCAGCCCCAGCATTTT. Its protein product is CASSAQGAWGNQPQHF.

The rearrangement uses TRBV27 and TRBJ2-1; D gene uncertain. The V and J ends lost 0 bases and 6 bases respectively, with 6 bases between them. Germline CDR1 MNHEY, CDR2 SMNVEV (reference sequence). The length of the CDR3 is 13 residues. CDR3 nucleotide sequence: TGTGCCAGCAGTTTATCGTTCGGCAATGAGCAGTTCTTC. Its protein product is CASSLSFGNEQFF.

The rearrangement links TRBV30 to TRBJ1-5; D possibly corresponds to TRBD1 (6 bases). Germline V CDR1 and CDR2: GTSNPN, SVGIG (reference sequence). CDR3 length: 14 residues. Deletions cut 1 base from V and 10 bases from J, with 17 bases between. As DNA, the CDR3 is TGTGCCTGGAGTGCGATACAGGGAATAGATCCCCAGCATTTT. Translation: CAWSAIQGIDPQHF.

This clone appeared a single time. The V call is TRBV12-3 or TRBV12-4, the J call TRBJ2-3; no definite D call. The V end lost 5 bases, the J end lost 5 bases, and 8 bases lay between the germline ends. The CDR3 has 12 residues. CDR3 in amino acids: CASSVSVDTQYF. CDR3 bases: TGTGCCAGCAGTGTCTCAGTAGATACGCAGTATTTT.